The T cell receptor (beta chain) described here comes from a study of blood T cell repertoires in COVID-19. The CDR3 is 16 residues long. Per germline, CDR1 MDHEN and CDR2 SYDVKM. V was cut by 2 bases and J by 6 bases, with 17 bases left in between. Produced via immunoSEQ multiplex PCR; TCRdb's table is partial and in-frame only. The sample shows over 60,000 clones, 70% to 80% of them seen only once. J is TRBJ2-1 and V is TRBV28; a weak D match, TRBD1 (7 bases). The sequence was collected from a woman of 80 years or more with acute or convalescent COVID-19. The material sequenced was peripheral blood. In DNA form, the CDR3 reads TGTGCCAGCAGTTTAGGGGGTGACCAGGGGGGCAATGAGCAGTTCTTC. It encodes CASSLGGDQGGNEQFF.